This is a list of T cell receptor beta chains from one sample in a study of blood T cell repertoires in COVID-19. Clones were read by immunoSEQ multiplex PCR, and TCRdb kept only the in-frame ones, dropping some. The top ten clones hold 4% to 4.5% of a sample with under 500,000 clones, 80% to 90% of them seen once. Specimen: peripheral blood. The source is a woman aged 30 to 39 with acute or convalescent COVID-19. The CDR3 runs from the conserved cysteine through the conserved F or W. Each record gives: clone size, J gene, D gene, V gene, CDR3 protein, CDR3 DNA. D genes are given only for firm matches. Clone sizes are given selectively: once, few, many, or a class where the clone is expanded.

size: -; J: TRBJ1-1; D: -; V: TRBV5-1; CDR3: CASSLDPGSTEAFF; DNA: TGCGCCAGCAGCTTGGACCCGGGTTCAACTGAAGCTTTCTTT
size: once; J: TRBJ1-1; D: -; V: TRBV19; CDR3: CASSIGGMVTEAFF; DNA: TGTGCCAGTAGTATCGGAGGTATGGTTACTGAAGCTTTCTTT
size: -; J: TRBJ2-1; D: -; V: TRBV30; CDR3: CAWTLGGNEQFF; DNA: TGTGCCTGGACACTGGGGGGCAATGAGCAGTTCTTC
size: -; J: TRBJ2-3; D: -; V: TRBV9; CDR3: CASSVEPWRADTQYF; DNA: TGTGCCAGCAGCGTAGAGCCGTGGCGGGCCGATACGCAGTATTTT
size: -; J: TRBJ2-3; D: TRBD1; V: TRBV7-9; CDR3: CASSLRQGTDTQYF; DNA: TGTGCCAGCAGCCTACGACAGGGTACAGATACGCAGTATTTT
size: -; J: TRBJ2-2; D: TRBD1; V: TRBV11-2; CDR3: CASSPRQGKSGELFF; DNA: TGTGCCAGCAGCCCCCGACAGGGGAAGTCCGGGGAGCTGTTTTTT
size: -; J: TRBJ1-1; D: TRBD1; V: TRBV7-8; CDR3: CASSSDRVGTEAFF; DNA: TGTGCCAGCAGCTCGGACAGGGTGGGGACTGAAGCTTTCTTT
size: -; J: TRBJ2-3; D: TRBD1; V: TRBV7-2; CDR3: CASSVGTGFWSDTQYF; DNA: TGTGCCAGCAGCGTGGGGACAGGGTTTTGGTCAGATACGCAGTATTTT
size: -; J: TRBJ1-1; D: -; V: TRBV12-2; CDR3: CASRLGLDRELGEAFF; DNA: TGTGCAAGTCGCTTAGGGTTGGACAGGGAGTTGGGTGAAGCTTTCTTT
size: -; J: TRBJ1-3; D: -; V: TRBV15; CDR3: CATSRGVGASGNTIYF; DNA: TGTGCCACCAGCAGAGGAGTTGGGGCTTCGGGAAACACCATATATTTT
size: few; J: TRBJ2-2; D: -; V: TRBV7-2; CDR3: CASSPPGLRSLRELFF; DNA: TGTGCCAGCAGCCCCCCGGGACTTAGGTCCCTACGGGAGCTGTTTTTT
size: once; J: TRBJ2-2; D: TRBD2; V: TRBV7-2; CDR3: CASSFSGGTGELFF; DNA: TGTGCCAGCAGCTTTTCGGGGGGGACCGGGGAGCTGTTTTTT
size: -; J: TRBJ2-7; D: TRBD2; V: TRBV2; CDR3: CASSTGLAGEQYF; DNA: TGTGCCAGCAGCACGGGACTAGCGGGGGAGCAGTACTTC
size: -; J: TRBJ1-6; D: TRBD1; V: TRBV10-3; CDR3: CAISSLLGTDYNSPLHF; DNA: TGTGCCATCAGTTCCTTACTTGGGACAGATTATAATTCACCCCTCCACTTT
size: -; J: TRBJ2-1; D: -; V: TRBV7-3; CDR3: CASSERTASSYNEQFF; DNA: TGTGCCAGCAGCGAACGGACAGCAAGCTCCTACAATGAGCAGTTCTTC
size: once; J: TRBJ2-7; D: -; V: TRBV12-3/TRBV12-4; CDR3: CASSFRGSEQYF; DNA: TGTGCCAGCAGTTTTAGGGGTTCCGAGCAGTACTTC
size: few; J: TRBJ1-5; D: TRBD1; V: TRBV2; CDR3: CASSARTGGNQPQHF; DNA: TGTGCCAGCAGTGCCCGGACAGGAGGCAATCAGCCCCAGCATTTT
size: -; J: TRBJ2-5; D: TRBD2; V: TRBV11-2; CDR3: CASAVGGVDETQYF; DNA: TGTGCCAGCGCCGTGGGGGGGGTAGATGAGACCCAGTACTTC
size: -; J: TRBJ1-1; D: TRBD1; V: TRBV10-3; CDR3: CAISGTGEGTEAFF; DNA: TGTGCCATCAGCGGGACAGGGGAGGGCACTGAAGCTTTCTTT
size: -; J: TRBJ1-1; D: TRBD1; V: TRBV19; CDR3: CASRKQGTNTEAFF; DNA: TGTGCCAGTAGGAAACAGGGGACAAACACTGAAGCTTTCTTT
size: -; J: TRBJ2-3; D: -; V: TRBV28; CDR3: CALRGGGTDTQYF; DNA: TGTGCCCTCAGGGGAGGGGGCACAGATACGCAGTATTTT
size: -; J: TRBJ1-2; D: TRBD1; V: TRBV30; CDR3: CAWSHLQGAYYTF; DNA: TGTGCCTGGAGTCATCTACAGGGGGCATACTACACCTTC
size: -; J: TRBJ2-7; D: -; V: TRBV4-1; CDR3: CASSRMGTFDEQYF; DNA: TGCGCCAGCAGCCGAATGGGGACATTCGACGAGCAGTACTTC
size: few; J: TRBJ1-1; D: TRBD1; V: TRBV3-1/TRBV3-2; CDR3: CASRDRGGTEAFF; DNA: TGTGCCAGCAGGGACAGGGGTGGGACTGAAGCTTTCTTT
size: -; J: TRBJ2-3; D: -; V: TRBV7-3; CDR3: CASSLEGGADTQYF; DNA: TGTGCCAGCAGCCTCGAAGGGGGGGCAGATACGCAGTATTTT
size: -; J: TRBJ1-3; D: -; V: TRBV5-1; CDR3: CASSDTGSGNTIYF; DNA: TGCGCCAGCAGCGATACAGGCTCTGGAAACACCATATATTTT
size: -; J: TRBJ1-1; D: -; V: TRBV30; CDR3: CAWTGVMNTEAFF; DNA: TGTGCCTGGACAGGGGTAATGAACACTGAAGCTTTCTTT
size: once; J: TRBJ1-4; D: -; V: TRBV19; CDR3: CASSILPGQRNEKLFF; DNA: TGTGCCAGTAGTATTTTACCCGGACAGCGTAATGAAAAACTGTTTTTT
size: -; J: TRBJ1-1; D: -; V: TRBV4-1; CDR3: CASSQDPGGGTEAFF; DNA: TGCGCCAGCAGCCAAGATCCCGGGGGAGGAACTGAAGCTTTCTTT
size: -; J: TRBJ1-2; D: -; V: TRBV3-1/TRBV3-2; CDR3: CASSHRQYGYTF; DNA: TGTGCCAGCAGCCACAGACAGTATGGCTACACCTTC
size: -; J: TRBJ1-6; D: -; V: TRBV13; CDR3: CASRGTGNSPLHF; DNA: TGTGCCAGCAGGGGAACAGGGAATTCACCCCTCCACTTT
size: -; J: TRBJ1-6; D: -; V: TRBV30; CDR3: CAWSRRQSDSPLHF; DNA: TGTGCCTGGAGTAGGAGACAGTCAGATTCACCCCTCCACTTT
size: -; J: TRBJ1-1; D: -; V: TRBV3-1/TRBV3-2; CDR3: CASSQEGETWF; DNA: TGTGCCAGCAGCCAAGAAGGCGAGACTTGGTTT
size: -; J: TRBJ2-2; D: TRBD1; V: TRBV2; CDR3: CASARDRRNTGELFF; DNA: TGTGCCAGCGCCCGGGACAGGAGGAACACCGGGGAGCTGTTTTTT
size: -; J: TRBJ2-7; D: TRBD2; V: TRBV5-1; CDR3: CASRTSGDRFYEQYF; DNA: TGCGCCAGCAGGACTAGCGGGGATCGGTTCTACGAGCAGTACTTC
size: -; J: TRBJ2-2; D: TRBD1; V: TRBV2; CDR3: CASSERWVGTGSTGELFF; DNA: TGTGCCAGCAGTGAAAGGTGGGTTGGGACAGGGAGCACCGGGGAGCTGTTTTTT
size: -; J: TRBJ1-1; D: -; V: TRBV19; CDR3: CATSRNTGWETEAFF; DNA: TGTGCCACCTCACGAAACACAGGGTGGGAAACTGAAGCTTTCTTT
size: -; J: TRBJ1-4; D: -; V: TRBV15; CDR3: CATSRVRGNLGKLFF; DNA: TGTGCCACCAGCAGAGTTCGGGGGAACCTGGGAAAACTGTTTTTT
size: -; J: TRBJ2-6; D: -; V: TRBV5-5; CDR3: CASSSTRPGSGANVLTF; DNA: TGTGCCAGCAGCTCGACAAGGCCGGGGTCTGGGGCCAACGTCCTGACTTTC
size: -; J: TRBJ2-2; D: -; V: TRBV29-1; CDR3: CSVGLLPGELFF; DNA: TGCAGCGTTGGGCTCCTCCCCGGGGAGCTGTTTTTT
size: -; J: TRBJ2-3; D: TRBD2; V: TRBV29-1; CDR3: CSVEGGGRRDTQYF; DNA: TGCAGCGTTGAAGGCGGGGGAAGGAGAGATACGCAGTATTTT
size: -; J: TRBJ1-3; D: -; V: TRBV18; CDR3: CASSPGGTGNTIYF; DNA: TGTGCCAGCTCACCGGGAGGGACTGGAAACACCATATATTTT
size: -; J: TRBJ2-3; D: -; V: TRBV9; CDR3: CASSVGGGPTDTQYF; DNA: TGTGCCAGCAGCGTTGGGGGGGGCCCCACAGATACGCAGTATTTT
size: -; J: TRBJ2-7; D: -; V: TRBV27; CDR3: CASSSRSGGGEQYF; DNA: TGTGCCAGCAGTTCGAGGTCAGGGGGAGGCGAGCAGTACTTC
size: -; J: TRBJ1-2; D: TRBD1; V: TRBV7-2; CDR3: CASSSSRTGGWGYGYTF; DNA: TGTGCCAGCAGCTCCAGCCGGACAGGGGGATGGGGCTATGGCTACACCTTC